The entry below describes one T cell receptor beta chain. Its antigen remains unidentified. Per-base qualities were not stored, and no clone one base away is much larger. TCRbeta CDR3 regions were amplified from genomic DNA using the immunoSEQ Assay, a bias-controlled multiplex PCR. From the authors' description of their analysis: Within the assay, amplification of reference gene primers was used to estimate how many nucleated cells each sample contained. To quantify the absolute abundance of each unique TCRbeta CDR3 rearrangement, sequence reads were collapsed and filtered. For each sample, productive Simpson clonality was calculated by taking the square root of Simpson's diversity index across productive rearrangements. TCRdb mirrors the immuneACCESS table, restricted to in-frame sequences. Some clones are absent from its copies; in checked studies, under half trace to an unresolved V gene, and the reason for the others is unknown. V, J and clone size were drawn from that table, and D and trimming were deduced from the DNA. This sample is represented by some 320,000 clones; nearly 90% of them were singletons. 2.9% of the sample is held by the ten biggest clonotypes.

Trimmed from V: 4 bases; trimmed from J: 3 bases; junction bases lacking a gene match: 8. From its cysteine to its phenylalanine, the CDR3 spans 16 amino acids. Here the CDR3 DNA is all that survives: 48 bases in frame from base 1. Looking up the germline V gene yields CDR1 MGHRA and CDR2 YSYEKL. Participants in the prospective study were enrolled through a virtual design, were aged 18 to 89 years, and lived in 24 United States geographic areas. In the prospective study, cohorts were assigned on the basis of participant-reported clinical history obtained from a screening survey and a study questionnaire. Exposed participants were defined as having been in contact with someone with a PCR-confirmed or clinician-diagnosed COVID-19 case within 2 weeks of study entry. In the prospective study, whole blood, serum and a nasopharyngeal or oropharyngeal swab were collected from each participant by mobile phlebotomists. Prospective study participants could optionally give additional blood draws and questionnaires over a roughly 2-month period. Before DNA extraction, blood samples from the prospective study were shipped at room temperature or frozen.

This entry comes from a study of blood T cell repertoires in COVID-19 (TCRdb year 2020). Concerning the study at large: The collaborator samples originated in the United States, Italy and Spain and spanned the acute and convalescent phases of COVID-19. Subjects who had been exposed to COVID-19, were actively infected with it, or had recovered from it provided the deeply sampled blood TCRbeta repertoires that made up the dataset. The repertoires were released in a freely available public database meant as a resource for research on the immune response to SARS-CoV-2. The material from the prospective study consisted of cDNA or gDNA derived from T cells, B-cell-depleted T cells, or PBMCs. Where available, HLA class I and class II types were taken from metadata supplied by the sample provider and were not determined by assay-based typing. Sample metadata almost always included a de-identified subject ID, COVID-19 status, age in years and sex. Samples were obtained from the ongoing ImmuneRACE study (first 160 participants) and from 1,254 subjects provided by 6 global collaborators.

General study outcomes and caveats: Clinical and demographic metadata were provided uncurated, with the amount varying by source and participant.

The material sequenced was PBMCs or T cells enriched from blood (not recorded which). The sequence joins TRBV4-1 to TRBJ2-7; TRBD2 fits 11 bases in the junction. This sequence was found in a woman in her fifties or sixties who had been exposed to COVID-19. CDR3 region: CASSPGLAGYLYEQYF. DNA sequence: TGCGCCAGCAGCCCCGGACTAGCGGGTTACCTCTACGAGCAGTACTTC.